This T cell receptor (beta chain) derives from a study of T cells after yellow fever vaccination. About the study: CD3, CD45RA, CCR7 and CD95 staining defined sorted EM, EMRA, CM and Tscm cells. Notes on the study in general: Sequencing of sorted memory subsets on day 0 failed to detect almost all vaccine-responding clonotypes. Most primary-vaccination clones recurred post-booster (around 97% CD4, roughly 87% CD8). Peaking on day 5 versus 15, the secondary response was faster but weaker.

TCRdb fed the 5' RACE reads into MiXCR, producing one record per CDR3 protein. Among 30,000 to 40,000 distinct CDR3 sequences, around 6.7% were seen once, and the ten largest hold about 20%. In germline, CDR1 is MDHEN, CDR2 SYDVKM. The CDR3 contains 12 residues. The germline V and J ends were trimmed by 7 bases and 4 bases, with 10 bases remaining between them. This clonotype has a handful of counts. Sequencing was performed on PBMCs, either bulk or a sorted T-cell subset (CD4+, CD8+, memory, or dextramer-sorted; not recorded which), taken on the day of the first yellow fever vaccination. The J gene is TRBJ1-2, the V gene TRBV28, with D unresolved. This TCR derives from a man younger than 35 who received the YFV17D yellow fever vaccine. CDR3 DNA: TGTGCCAGCACCTTAGGTACCTATGGCTACACCTTC. This translates into CASTLGTYGYTF.